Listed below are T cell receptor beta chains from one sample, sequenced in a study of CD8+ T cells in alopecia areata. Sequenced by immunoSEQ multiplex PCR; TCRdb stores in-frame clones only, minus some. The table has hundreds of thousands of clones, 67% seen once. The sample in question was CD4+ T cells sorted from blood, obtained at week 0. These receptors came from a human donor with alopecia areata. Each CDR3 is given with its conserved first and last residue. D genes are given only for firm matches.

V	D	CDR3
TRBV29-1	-	CSVEVVTGGETQYF
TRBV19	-	CASSNKIHSQHF
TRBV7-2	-	CASNSGTYNTGELFF
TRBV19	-	CASSPTGTNVLTF
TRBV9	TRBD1	CASSVSWDRVNYGYTF
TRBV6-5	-	CASRSISEGNSPLHF
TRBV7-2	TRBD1	CASSARQGSGYTF
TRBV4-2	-	CASSPGGNTGELFF
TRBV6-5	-	CASSYTRPTNEKLFF
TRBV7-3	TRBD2	CASSLLAGDVYEQYF
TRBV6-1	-	CASSEGGLHNSPLHF
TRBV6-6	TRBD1	CASSDRTGYNQPQHF
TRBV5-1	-	CASSLEAGSYEQYF
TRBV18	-	CASSSSGGSAIGYTF
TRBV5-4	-	CASSLNSRVHGELFF
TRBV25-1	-	CASSEYTPSTEAFF
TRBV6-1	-	CASKPLYTGNQPQHF
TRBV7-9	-	CASSSSFPETQYF
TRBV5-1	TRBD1	CASSLYRDRGRSEQYF
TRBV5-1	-	CASSQTGSTGELFF